The next 21 T cell receptor beta chains were all read from a single sample in a study of OX40 agonist ivuxolimab in advanced cancers. This table comes from immunoSEQ multiplex PCR, and its TCRdb copy is limited to in-frame clones, with some not included. The sample consists of 70,000 to 95,000 clones, approximately 91% of them appearing once. The sample was CD4+ or CD8+ T cells sorted from blood, taken in a trial of the OX40 agonist ivuxolimab. The receptors come from an adult with an advanced solid tumor such as melanoma, head and neck, liver or kidney cancer.

The V and J genes are TRBV27 and TRBJ2-5; D perhaps matches TRBD2 (6 bases). This CDR3 is built from 14 residues. Germline-derived CDR1 and CDR2 are MNHEY and SMNVEV (reference sequence). Trimming took off 3 bases at V and 2 bases at J, with 10 bases between the two ends. Here the CDR3 reads CASSFGRIQETQYF. For the CDR3, the DNA is TGTGCCAGCAGTTTTGGGAGGATACAAGAGACCCAGTACTTC.

The gene calls are TRBV27 and TRBJ2-7, with D perhaps matching TRBD2 (6 bases). This CDR3 has 12 residues. Trimming stripped 6 bases from V and 7 bases from J, with 13 bases between. Germline V CDR1 and CDR2: MNHEY, SMNVEV (reference sequence). As DNA, the CDR3 is TGTGCCAGCAGGGGGCCTAGCGATGAGCAGTACTTC. Its protein is CASRGPSDEQYF.

The V call is TRBV14, the J call TRBJ2-7, with 8 bases matching TRBD1. The germline V gene encodes CDR1 SGHDN and CDR2 FVKESK. V trimming: 1 base; J trimming: 3 bases; junction bases outside the gene matches: 8. The CDR3 has 16 residues. The CDR3 nucleotides read TGTGCCAGCAGCCAAGGGACCGGGACAGGAGACTACGAGCAGTACTTC. Encoded protein: CASSQGTGTGDYEQYF.

CDR3 protein: CASSLGGSGANVLTF. CDR3 bases: TGTGCCAGCAGTCTAGGAGGGTCTGGGGCCAACGTCCTGACTTTC. The chain joins TRBV7-2 to TRBJ2-6; D is perhaps TRBD2 (6 bases). The germline V and J ends were trimmed by 6 bases and 1 base, with 10 bases remaining between them. Germline V gene data show CDR1 as SGHTA and CDR2 as FQGNSA. The CDR3 extends over 15 amino acids.

The chain employs TRBV9 and TRBJ2-7; D not resolved. The V end lost 0 bases, the J end lost 2 bases, and 9 bases lay between the germline ends. Germline CDR1 SGDLS, CDR2 YYNGEE. CDR3 length equals 14 residues. The CDR3 DNA is TGTGCCAGCAGCGTAGGTTCCATCGCCTACGAGCAGTACTTC. Translating it yields CASSVGSIAYEQYF.

J is TRBJ2-7 and V is TRBV13; D gene unclear. Germline V CDR1 and CDR2: PRHDT, FYEKMQ (reference sequence). The ends were cut back, 0 bases at V and 4 bases at J, with 1 base in the middle. The CDR3 runs 11 residues. CDR3 nucleotide sequence: TGTGCCAGCAGCTTAGGGTACGAGCAGTACTTC. This sequence encodes CASSLGYEQYF.

V gene TRBV19 combines with J gene TRBJ2-7; no reliable D call. Germline CDR1 LNHDA, CDR2 SQIVND (reference sequence). V was cut by 10 bases and J by 0 bases, with 28 bases left in between. The CDR3 has 18 amino acids. The DNA for the CDR3 is TGTGCCACCTCTACGTCATATATGCGGACCAACCCCTCCTACGAGCAGTACTTC. Protein: CATSTSYMRTNPSYEQYF. Full variable domain (remainder filled in from reference TRBV19 and TRBJ2-7): DGGITQSPKYLFRKEGQNVTLSCEQNLNHDAMYWYRQDPGQGLRLIYYSQIVNDFQKGDIAEGYSVSREKKESFPLTVTSAQKNPTAFYLCATSTSYMRTNPSYEQYFGPGTRLTVT.

The V gene is TRBV9, the J gene TRBJ2-2; the match to TRBD2 covers 10 bases. Germline CDR1 reads SGDLS; CDR2 reads YYNGEE. The CDR3 sequence is 17 residues long. The V segment lost 0 bases and the J segment 7 bases; nucleotides outside the gene matches: 9. CDR3 sequence (DNA): TGTGCCAGCAGCGTAGGCCCCCCCCGGACTAGCGGCGGGGAGCTGTTTTTT. Translated, it gives CASSVGPPRTSGGELFF.

The rearrangement links TRBV11-3 to TRBJ2-1; D call uncertain. This CDR3 contains 15 residues. The germline gives CDR1 SGHNT, CDR2 YENEEA. Trimming took 1 base from V and 0 from J, leaving 7 bases between them. The CDR3 bases are TGTGCCAGCAGCTTAGCGGGTTCCTCCTACAATGAGCAGTTCTTC. Its translation is CASSLAGSSYNEQFF.

This chain connects TRBV6-1 to TRBJ1-2; D not resolved. This CDR3 is 14 amino acids long. Looked up from germline, CDR1 is MNHNS and CDR2 is SASEGT. V lost 0 bases and J lost 8, with 13 bases in between. The CDR3 protein is CASSEAYRGGGYTF. CDR3 in DNA: TGTGCCAGCAGTGAAGCATACCGGGGAGGAGGCTACACCTTC.

The V gene is TRBV5-1, the J gene TRBJ2-7, with D uncertain. V lost 5 bases and J 1 base, leaving 10 bases between the germline ends. The CDR3 runs 13 residues. Looked up from germline, CDR1 is SGHRS and CDR2 is YFSETQ. The CDR3 region has the DNA TGCGCCAGCAGTCCGGGTCGTTCCTACGAGCAGTACTTC. Protein sequence: CASSPGRSYEQYF.

The chain carries TRBV11-2 and TRBJ2-7; the D is unclear. The V end lost 5 bases, the J end lost 5 bases, and 16 bases lay between the germline ends. The germline gives CDR1 SGHAT, CDR2 FQNNGV. The CDR3 covers 14 residues. As DNA, the CDR3 is TGTGCCAGCAGCCCCGGACCTTATTCCAACGAGCAGTACTTC. Translating gives CASSPGPYSNEQYF.

The chain couples TRBV9 to TRBJ1-1, with D possibly TRBD1 on 5 matching bases. Trimming shortened V by 4 bases and J by 0 bases, and 13 bases separated the two germline ends. CDR1 and CDR2 (germline): SGDLS, YYNGEE. The CDR3 is made up of 15 amino acids. The CDR3 loop reads CASSPGGTVNTEAFF. The CDR3 nucleotides read TGTGCCAGCAGCCCCGGGGGGACGGTGAACACTGAAGCTTTCTTT.

In this sample, this clone turned up once. V gene TRBV7-9 combines with J gene TRBJ2-4; possible D gene TRBD2, 6 bases. The CDR3 covers 14 residues. Trimming left V 5 bases short and J 7 bases short, with 15 bases between. CDR1 SEHNR and CDR2 FQNEAQ come from the germline V gene (reference sequence). CDR3: CASSDWTGGNIQYF. Written as DNA, the CDR3 is TGTGCCAGCAGCGATTGGACCGGGGGTAACATTCAGTACTTC.

This chain joins TRBV19 and TRBJ2-5; 8 bases line up with TRBD1. The ends lost 6 bases at V and 3 bases at J; junction bases unmatched: 6. The CDR3 contains 14 residues. Per germline, CDR1 LNHDA and CDR2 SQIVND (reference sequence). The CDR3 protein is CASSRGPGKETQYF. DNA for the CDR3: TGTGCCAGTAGCAGGGGGCCCGGAAAAGAGACCCAGTACTTC.

This clone has a single count. V usage is TRBV7-9 and J usage is TRBJ1-1; TRBD1 might be the D (6 bases). Trimming took off 3 bases at V and 5 bases at J, with 28 bases between the two ends. The CDR3 runs to 19 residues. Germline CDR1 reads SEHNR; CDR2 reads FQNEAQ (reference sequence). The CDR3 DNA reads as TGTGCCAGCAGCTTGTCCTGGAGGGGGACACGGTCTCACTTGACTGAAGCTTTCTTT. Residues: CASSLSWRGTRSHLTEAFF.

V is TRBV9 and J is TRBJ2-5, with TRBD1 matching over 7 bases. Germline V gives CDR1 SGDLS, CDR2 YYNGEE. CDR3 length equals 15 residues. The V segment lost 3 bases and the J segment 5 bases; nucleotides outside the gene matches: 10. The CDR3 sequence is CASSAQQGNSETQYF. As DNA, the CDR3 is TGTGCCAGCAGCGCACAACAGGGGAATTCGGAGACCCAGTACTTC.

This chain uses TRBV6-1 with TRBJ1-1; the D gene is possibly TRBD1 (5 bases). Trimming shortened V by 6 bases and J by 0 bases, and 14 bases separated the two germline ends. The CDR3 runs to 15 residues. Per germline, CDR1 MNHNS and CDR2 SASEGT. This CDR3 reads CASSLTARLNTEAFF. CDR3 bases: TGTGCCAGCAGCCTGACAGCCCGGTTGAACACTGAAGCTTTCTTT.

The chain uses TRBV5-4 and TRBJ2-2, with TRBD2 as a possible D gene (5 bases). The CDR3 runs to 13 residues. V was cut by 1 base and J by 7 bases, with 8 bases left in between. Germline-derived CDR1 and CDR2 are SGHNT and YYREEE (reference sequence). The CDR3 loop reads CASSLHGSGELFF. The CDR3 coding sequence is TGTGCCAGCAGCTTGCATGGGAGCGGGGAGCTGTTTTTT.

This clone counts as medium-sized. This chain links TRBV30 with TRBJ2-2; 16 positions match TRBD2. After removal of 8 bases from V and 3 bases from J, the junction contained 0 bases not matched to a gene. This CDR3 contains 14 residues. Looked up from germline, CDR1 is GTSNPN and CDR2 is SVGIG (reference sequence). The DNA for the CDR3 is TGTGCCGGGACTAGCGGGAGGGACACCGGGGAGCTGTTTTTT. Its translation: CAGTSGRDTGELFF.

V gene TRBV9 combines with J gene TRBJ2-1; a weak D match, TRBD2 (5 bases). The CDR3 consists of 15 residues. Trimming left V 3 bases short and J 0 bases short, with 10 bases between. Germline V lookup: CDR1 SGDLS, CDR2 YYNGEE. The CDR3 reads CASSEGGSSYNEQFF. Written as DNA, the CDR3 is TGTGCCAGCAGCGAGGGCGGGTCCTCCTACAATGAGCAGTTCTTC.